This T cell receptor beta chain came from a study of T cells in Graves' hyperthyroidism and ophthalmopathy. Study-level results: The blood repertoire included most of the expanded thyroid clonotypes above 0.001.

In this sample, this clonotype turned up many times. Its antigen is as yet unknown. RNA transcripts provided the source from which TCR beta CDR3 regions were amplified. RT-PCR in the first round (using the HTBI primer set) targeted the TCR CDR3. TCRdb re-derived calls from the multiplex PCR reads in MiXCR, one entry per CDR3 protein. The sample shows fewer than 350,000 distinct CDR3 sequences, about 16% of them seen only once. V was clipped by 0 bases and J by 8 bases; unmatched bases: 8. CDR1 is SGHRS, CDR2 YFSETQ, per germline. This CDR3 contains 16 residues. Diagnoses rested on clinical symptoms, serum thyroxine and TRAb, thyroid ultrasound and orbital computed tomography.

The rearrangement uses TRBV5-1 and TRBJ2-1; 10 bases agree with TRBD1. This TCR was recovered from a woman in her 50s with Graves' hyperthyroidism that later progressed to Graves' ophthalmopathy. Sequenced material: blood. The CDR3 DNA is TGCGCCAGCAGCTTGGCAGGGACAGGGGCCCGGGATGAGCAGTTCTTC. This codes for CASSLAGTGARDEQFF.